This T cell receptor beta chain was captured in a study of blood T cell repertoires in COVID-19. Study summary: Sources were T cells, B-cell-depleted T cells, or PBMCs; the material itself was cDNA or gDNA.

The CDR3 totals 14 residues. Between the trimmed V and J ends, which lost 7 bases and 0 bases, there was a span of 10 bases. CDR1 is SNHLY and CDR2 is FYNNEI in the germline V gene. Here immunoSEQ multiplex PCR was the method, and the copy in TCRdb shows in-frame clones only, minus some. The table has fewer than 400,000 clones, 80% to 95% seen once. The V and J genes are TRBV2 and TRBJ2-1; D is undetermined. The receptor's source is a woman aged 25-40 years who had recovered from COVID-19. The sample consisted of PBMCs or T cells enriched from blood (not recorded which). The CDR3 sequence is CASIPYYSYNEQFF. The DNA of the CDR3 is TGTGCCAGCATTCCGTACTACTCCTACAATGAGCAGTTCTTC.